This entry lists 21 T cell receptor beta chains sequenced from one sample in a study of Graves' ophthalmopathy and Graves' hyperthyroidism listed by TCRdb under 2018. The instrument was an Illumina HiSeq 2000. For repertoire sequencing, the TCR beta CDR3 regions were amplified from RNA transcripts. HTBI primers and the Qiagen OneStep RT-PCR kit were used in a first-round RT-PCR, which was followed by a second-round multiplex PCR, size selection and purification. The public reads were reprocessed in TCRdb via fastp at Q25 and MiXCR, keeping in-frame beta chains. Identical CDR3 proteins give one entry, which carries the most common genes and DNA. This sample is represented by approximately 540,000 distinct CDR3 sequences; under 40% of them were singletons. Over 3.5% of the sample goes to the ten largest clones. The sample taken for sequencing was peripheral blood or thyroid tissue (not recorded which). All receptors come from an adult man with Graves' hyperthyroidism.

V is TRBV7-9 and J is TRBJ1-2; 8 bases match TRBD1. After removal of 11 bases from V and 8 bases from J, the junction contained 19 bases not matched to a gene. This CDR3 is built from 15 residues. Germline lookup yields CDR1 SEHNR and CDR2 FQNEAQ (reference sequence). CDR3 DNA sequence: TGTGCCTGGGGTCAGGGGACCGGGACAGGTGGAGGCTACACCTTC. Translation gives CAWGQGTGTGGGYTF.

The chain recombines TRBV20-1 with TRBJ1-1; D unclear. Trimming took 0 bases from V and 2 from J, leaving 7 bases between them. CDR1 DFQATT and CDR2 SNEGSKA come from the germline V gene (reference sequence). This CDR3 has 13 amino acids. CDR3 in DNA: TGCAGTGCTAGAGACCGGACTAACACTGAAGCTTTCTTT. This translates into CSARDRTNTEAFF.

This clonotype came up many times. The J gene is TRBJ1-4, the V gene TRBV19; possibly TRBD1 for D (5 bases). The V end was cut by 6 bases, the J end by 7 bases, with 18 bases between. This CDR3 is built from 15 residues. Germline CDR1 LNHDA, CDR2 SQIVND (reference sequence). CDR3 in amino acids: CASSLGRGSTEKLFF. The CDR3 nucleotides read TGTGCCAGTAGCCTGGGGAGGGGTTCGACTGAAAAACTGTTTTTT.

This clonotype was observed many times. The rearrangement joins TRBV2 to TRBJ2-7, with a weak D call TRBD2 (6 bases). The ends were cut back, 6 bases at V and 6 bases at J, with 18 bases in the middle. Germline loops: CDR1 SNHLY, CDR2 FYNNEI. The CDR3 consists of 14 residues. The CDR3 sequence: CASSHRDGGIEQYF. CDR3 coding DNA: TGTGCCAGCAGCCACCGGGACGGGGGAATCGAGCAGTACTTC.

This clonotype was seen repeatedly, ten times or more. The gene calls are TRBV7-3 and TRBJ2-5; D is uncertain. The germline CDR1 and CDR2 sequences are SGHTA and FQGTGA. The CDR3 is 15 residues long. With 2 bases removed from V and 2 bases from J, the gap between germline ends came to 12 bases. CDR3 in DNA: TGTGCCAGCAGCTTAGTAAGGGCACGGCAAGAGACCCAGTACTTC. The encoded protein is CASSLVRARQETQYF.

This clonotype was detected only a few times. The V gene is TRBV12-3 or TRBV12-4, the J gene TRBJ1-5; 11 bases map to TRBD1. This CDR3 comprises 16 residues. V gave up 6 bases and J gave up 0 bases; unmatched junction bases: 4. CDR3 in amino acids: CASRRTGGRSNQPQHF. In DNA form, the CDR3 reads TGTGCCAGCAGAAGGACAGGGGGCCGTAGCAATCAGCCCCAGCATTTT.

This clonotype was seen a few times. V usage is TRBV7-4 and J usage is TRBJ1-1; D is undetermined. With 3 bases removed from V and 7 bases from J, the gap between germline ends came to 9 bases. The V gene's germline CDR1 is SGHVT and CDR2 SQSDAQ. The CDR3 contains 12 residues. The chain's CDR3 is CASSFIDGEAFF. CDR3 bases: TGTGCCAGCAGCTTCATTGACGGTGAAGCTTTCTTT.

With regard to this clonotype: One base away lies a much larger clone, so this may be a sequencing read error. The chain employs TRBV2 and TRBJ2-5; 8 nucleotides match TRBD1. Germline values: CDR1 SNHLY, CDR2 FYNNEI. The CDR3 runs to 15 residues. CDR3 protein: CASIEGGQGEETQYF. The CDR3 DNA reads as TGTGCCAGCATTGAAGGAGGACAGGGCGAAGAGACCCAGTACTTC.

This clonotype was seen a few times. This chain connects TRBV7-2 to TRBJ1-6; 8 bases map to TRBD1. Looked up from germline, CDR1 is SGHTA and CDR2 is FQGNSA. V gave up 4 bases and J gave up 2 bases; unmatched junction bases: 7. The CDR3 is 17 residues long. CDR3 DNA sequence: TGTGCCAGCAGCTCCGCAGGGGGCATGACCTATAATTCACCCCTCCACTTT. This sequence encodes CASSSAGGMTYNSPLHF.

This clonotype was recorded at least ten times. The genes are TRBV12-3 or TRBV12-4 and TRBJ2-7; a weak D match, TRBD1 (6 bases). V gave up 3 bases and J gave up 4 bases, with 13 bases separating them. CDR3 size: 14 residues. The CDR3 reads CASSLRTGKYEQYF. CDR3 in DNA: TGTGCCAGCAGTTTGAGAACAGGGAAGTACGAGCAGTACTTC.

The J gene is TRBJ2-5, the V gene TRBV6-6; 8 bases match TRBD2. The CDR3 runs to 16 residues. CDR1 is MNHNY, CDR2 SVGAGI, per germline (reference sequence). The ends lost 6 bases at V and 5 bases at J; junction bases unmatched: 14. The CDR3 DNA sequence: TGTGCCAGCAGACGACGGGAGGGGTTTAGGAATGAGACCCAGTACTTC. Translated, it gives CASRRREGFRNETQYF.

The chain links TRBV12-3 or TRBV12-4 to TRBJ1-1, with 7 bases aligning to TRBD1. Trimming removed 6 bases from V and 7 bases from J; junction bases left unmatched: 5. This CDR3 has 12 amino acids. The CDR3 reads CASRKGAIEAFF. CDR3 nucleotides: TGTGCCAGCAGAAAGGGGGCGATTGAAGCTTTCTTT.

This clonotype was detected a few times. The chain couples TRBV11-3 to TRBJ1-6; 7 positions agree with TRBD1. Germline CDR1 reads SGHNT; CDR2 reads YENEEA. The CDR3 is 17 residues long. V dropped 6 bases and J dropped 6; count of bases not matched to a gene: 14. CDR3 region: CASSYPVNRGSNSPLHF. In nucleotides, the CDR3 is TGTGCCAGCAGTTACCCGGTGAACAGGGGAAGTAATTCACCCCTCCACTTT.

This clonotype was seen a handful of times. In nucleotides, the CDR3 is TGCGCCAGCAGCCAAGGACTAGCGGGGCCGACAGATACGCAGTATTTT. Its translation is CASSQGLAGPTDTQYF. The V gene is TRBV4-1, the J gene TRBJ2-3; 11 nucleotides agree with TRBD2. CDR3 length: 16 residues. Germline V gene lookup returns CDR1 MGHRA and CDR2 YSYEKL. The ends lost 1 base at V and 3 bases at J; junction bases unmatched: 3.

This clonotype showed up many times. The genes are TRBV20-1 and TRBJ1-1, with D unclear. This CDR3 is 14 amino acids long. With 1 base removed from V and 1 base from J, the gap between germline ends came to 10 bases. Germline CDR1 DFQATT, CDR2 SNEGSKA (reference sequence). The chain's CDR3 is CSARGSRGNTEAFF. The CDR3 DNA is TGCAGTGCTAGAGGGAGCCGAGGGAACACTGAAGCTTTCTTT.

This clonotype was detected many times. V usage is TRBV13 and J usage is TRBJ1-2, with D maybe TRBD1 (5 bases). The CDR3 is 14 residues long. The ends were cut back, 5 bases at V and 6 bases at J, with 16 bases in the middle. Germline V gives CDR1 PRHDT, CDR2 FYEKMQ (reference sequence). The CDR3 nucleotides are TGTGCCAGCAGCCCGAGCGAGGGGTCTCATGGCTACACCTTC. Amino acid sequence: CASSPSEGSHGYTF.

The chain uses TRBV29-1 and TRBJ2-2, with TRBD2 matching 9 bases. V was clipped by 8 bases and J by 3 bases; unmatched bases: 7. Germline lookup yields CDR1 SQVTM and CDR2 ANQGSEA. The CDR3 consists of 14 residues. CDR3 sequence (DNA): TGCAGCTACCACACTAGCGGGTACACCGGGGAGCTGTTTTTT. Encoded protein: CSYHTSGYTGELFF.

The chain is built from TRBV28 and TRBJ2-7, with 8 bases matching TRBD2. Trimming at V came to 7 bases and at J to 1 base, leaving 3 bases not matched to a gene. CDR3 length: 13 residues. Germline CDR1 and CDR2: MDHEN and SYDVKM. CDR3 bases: TGTGCCAGCATTTCGGGGGGGTCCTACGAGCAGTACTTC. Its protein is CASISGGSYEQYF.

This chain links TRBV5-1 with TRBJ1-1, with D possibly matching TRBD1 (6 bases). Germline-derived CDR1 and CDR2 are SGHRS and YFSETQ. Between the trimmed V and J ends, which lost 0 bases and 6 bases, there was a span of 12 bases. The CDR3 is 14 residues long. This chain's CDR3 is CASSLGTTGPEAFF. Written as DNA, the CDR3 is TGCGCCAGCAGCTTGGGAACGACAGGTCCTGAAGCTTTCTTT.

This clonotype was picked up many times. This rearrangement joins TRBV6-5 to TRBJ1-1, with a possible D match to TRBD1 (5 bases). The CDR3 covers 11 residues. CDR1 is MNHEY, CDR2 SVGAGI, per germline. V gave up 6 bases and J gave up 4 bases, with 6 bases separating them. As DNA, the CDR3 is TGTGCCAGCAGGCAGGGCACTGAAGCTTTCTTT. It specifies CASRQGTEAFF.

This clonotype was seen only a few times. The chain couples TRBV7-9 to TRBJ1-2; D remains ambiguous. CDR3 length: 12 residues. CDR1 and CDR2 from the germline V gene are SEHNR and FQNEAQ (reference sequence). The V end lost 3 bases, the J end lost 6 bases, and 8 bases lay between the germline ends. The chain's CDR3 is CASSFEGDGYTF. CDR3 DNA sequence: TGTGCCAGCAGCTTCGAGGGAGATGGCTACACCTTC.